Listed below are T cell receptor beta chains from one sample, sequenced in a study of T cell responses to AZD1222 COVID-19 vaccine. TCRdb keeps only in-frame clones here, not all; method: immunoSEQ multiplex PCR. The table has some 100,000 clones, over 75% seen once; the top ten hold roughly 2.7%. The input for sequencing was peripheral blood, taken 28 days after the second AZD1222 dose. The receptor source for this set is an adult who received the AZD1222 COVID-19 vaccine. Both conserved end residues are part of each CDR3. The size entry is marked missing in some rows and otherwise reads once, few, many or a size class.

V gene	clone size	J gene	CDR3 protein
TRBV20-1	-	TRBJ2-3	CSASRAVTDTQYF
TRBV6-5	-	TRBJ1-1	CASSYATQGGGTEAFF
TRBV14	-	TRBJ2-5	CASSQDSLAGGLETQYF
TRBV4-3	-	TRBJ1-5	CASSQDSNQPQHF
TRBV19	-	TRBJ1-5	CASSIPKGGSNQPQHF
TRBV10-3	-	TRBJ2-5	CATRGGLEETQYF
TRBV5-4	-	TRBJ1-3	CASSSRQGLYSGNTIYF
TRBV3-1/TRBV3-2	once	TRBJ1-1	CASSQEGQNTEAFF
TRBV10-3	-	TRBJ1-1	CAISESPGNTEAFF
TRBV7-2	-	TRBJ1-1	CASSLLGLGQGAKTEAFF
TRBV27	-	TRBJ1-6	CASTFSGGSNSPLHF
TRBV6-6	-	TRBJ1-2	CASSRQANADYGYTF
TRBV10-3	-	TRBJ1-1	CAISESLINTEAFF
TRBV6-5	few	TRBJ2-3	CASGGSETDTQYF
TRBV3-1/TRBV3-2	-	TRBJ1-4	CASSRATGQTNEKLFF
TRBV21-1	few	TRBJ1-5	CASSAEGGDRARQPQHF
TRBV6-4	-	TRBJ2-2	CASSETNTGELFF
TRBV5-1	-	TRBJ2-4	CASSPGRSENIQYF
TRBV3-1/TRBV3-2	-	TRBJ2-7	CASSQENSGTVSYEQYF
TRBV7-2	-	TRBJ1-1	CASSAGQGLANTEAFF
TRBV5-4	-	TRBJ2-7	CASSYDSGNYEQYF
TRBV5-1	-	TRBJ2-3	CASSVQGATSTDTQYF
TRBV15	few	TRBJ2-1	CATSTRTSGLNEQFF
TRBV7-9	once	TRBJ2-5	CASSSLVEETQYF
TRBV7-2	-	TRBJ2-3	CASSPQRGLTDTQYF
TRBV9	-	TRBJ1-2	CASSVVPGSGGYTF